This record concerns one T cell receptor (beta chain) sequence. The antigen is undetermined. This entry is derived from a study of OX40 agonist ivuxolimab in advanced cancers. Study as a whole: Among those treated, three patients had partial responses, one with hepatocellular carcinoma and two with cutaneous melanoma.

Method: immunoSEQ multiplex PCR; TCRdb's copy keeps in-frame clones and lacks some. The sample shows around 72,000 clones, around 82% of them seen only once. Study findings and constraints: Clonal expansion from baseline to week 6 occurred in both CD4+ and CD8+ T cells. Specificity for antigen went undetermined in the expanded peripheral T cells.

This clonotype originated in an adult with an advanced solid tumor such as melanoma, head and neck, liver or kidney cancer. Sequences were derived from CD4+ or CD8+ T cells sorted from blood, sampled in a trial of the OX40 agonist ivuxolimab.

In DNA form, the CDR3 reads TGTGCCAGCAGTGAAGGGGGACTAGGAGGACAGTACTTC. Amino acid sequence: CASSEGGLGGQYF. This chain joins TRBV6-1 and TRBJ2-5; 8 bases are a match to TRBD2. V trimming: 1 base; J trimming: 11 bases; junction bases outside the gene matches: 6. This CDR3 spans 13 amino acids. CDR1 is MNHNS and CDR2 is SASEGT in the germline V gene.